A selection of T cell receptor beta chains follows, all from one sample in a study of blood T cell repertoires in COVID-19. Produced via immunoSEQ multiplex PCR; TCRdb's table is partial and in-frame only. The sample contains roughly 33,000 clones, 85% to 95% of which appear only once. The material sequenced was peripheral blood. The receptors were sampled from a human donor in a cohort sampled during active COVID-19. The CDR3 runs from the conserved cysteine through the conserved F or W. D genes are given only for firm matches. Clone size is stated in some rows and not others, as once, few, many or a class when expanded.

>.|.|TRBV12-3/TRBV12-4|TRBJ1-2
CASSEPQSYGYTF
TGTGCCAGCAGCGAACCCCAGTCATATGGCTACACCTTC
>.|.|TRBV28|TRBJ1-2
CASSFQVSGYTF
TGTGCCAGCAGTTTCCAGGTTTCTGGCTACACCTTC
>TRBD1|.|TRBV6-1|TRBJ2-5
CASSEWTGGYQETQYF
TGTGCCAGCAGTGAGTGGACAGGGGGATACCAAGAGACCCAGTACTTC
>.|.|TRBV15|TRBJ1-1
CATSRVFARGVITEAFF
TGTGCCACCAGCAGAGTATTCGCTCGGGGGGTTATCACTGAAGCTTTCTTT
>.|once|TRBV4-3|TRBJ1-5
CASSQDRVRQPQHF
TGCGCCAGCAGCCAAGACAGGGTGCGGCAGCCCCAGCATTTT
>.|.|TRBV19|TRBJ2-6
CASSMGRSSGANVLTF
TGTGCCAGTAGTATGGGGCGGAGCTCTGGGGCCAACGTCCTGACTTTC
>.|.|TRBV5-1|TRBJ1-5
CASSLAGGWNQPQHF
TGCGCCAGCAGCTTGGCTGGAGGGTGGAATCAGCCCCAGCATTTT
>.|.|TRBV7-2|TRBJ2-1
CASSTTSREQFF
TGTGCCAGCAGCACGACTAGTCGTGAGCAGTTCTTC
>.|.|TRBV19|TRBJ2-7
CASSIGGSSYEQYF
TGTGCCAGTAGTATAGGAGGGTCCTCCTACGAGCAGTACTTC
>.|.|TRBV6-2/TRBV6-3|TRBJ1-5
CASSYSSRETQPQHF
TGTGCCAGCAGTTACTCAAGCAGGGAAACCCAGCCCCAGCATTTT